This T cell receptor beta chain originates from a study of cytomegalovirus exposure and HLA in healthy donors. The primer mix had 60 Vbeta and 13 Jbeta primers. Sequencing was performed with immunoSEQ multiplex PCR; in TCRdb, only in-frame clones are kept and a portion is missing. The table lists 220,000 or so clones, around four fifths of them singletons. The junction had 15 bases not matched to a gene; V was cut back by 4 bases and J by 2 bases. Germline-derived CDR1 and CDR2 are SGHDT and YYEEEE. The CDR3 is made up of 17 amino acids. The receptor was isolated from a woman in her 40s in good health and CMV-seronegative. This chain connects TRBV5-6 to TRBJ2-7, with 7 bases aligning to TRBD1. The specimen was PBMCs. The CDR3 DNA reads as TGTGCCAGCAGCCGACTTGAAGCACAGGGGAAAGCCTACGAGCAGTACTTC. Its protein is CASSRLEAQGKAYEQYF.